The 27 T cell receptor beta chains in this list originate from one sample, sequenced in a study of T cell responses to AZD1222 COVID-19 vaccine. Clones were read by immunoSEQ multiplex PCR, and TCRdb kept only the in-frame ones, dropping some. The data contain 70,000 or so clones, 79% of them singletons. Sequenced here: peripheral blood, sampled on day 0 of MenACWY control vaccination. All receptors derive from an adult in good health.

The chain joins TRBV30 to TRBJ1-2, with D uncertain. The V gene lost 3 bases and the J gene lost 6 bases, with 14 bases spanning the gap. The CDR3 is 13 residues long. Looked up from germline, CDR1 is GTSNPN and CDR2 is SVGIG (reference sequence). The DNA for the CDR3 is TGTGCCTGGAGGTTGACCGGAGAAAATGGCTACACCTTC. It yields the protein CAWRLTGENGYTF.

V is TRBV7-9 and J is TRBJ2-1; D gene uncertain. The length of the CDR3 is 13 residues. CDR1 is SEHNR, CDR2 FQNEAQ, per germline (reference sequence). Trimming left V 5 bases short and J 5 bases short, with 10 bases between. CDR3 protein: CASSPPRNNEQFF. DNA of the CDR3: TGTGCCAGCAGCCCCCCCCGTAACAATGAGCAGTTCTTC.

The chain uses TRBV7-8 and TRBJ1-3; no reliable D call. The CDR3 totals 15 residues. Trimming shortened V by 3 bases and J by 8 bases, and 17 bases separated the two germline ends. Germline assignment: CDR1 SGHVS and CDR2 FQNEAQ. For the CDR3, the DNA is TGTGCCAGCAGCTTGAATGAAGGGCACCGTTACACCATATATTTT. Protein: CASSLNEGHRYTIYF.

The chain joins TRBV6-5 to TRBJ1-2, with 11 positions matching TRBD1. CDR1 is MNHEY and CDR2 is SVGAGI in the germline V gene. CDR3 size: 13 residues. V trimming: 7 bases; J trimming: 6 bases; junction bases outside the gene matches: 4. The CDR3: CASTGQGANGYTF. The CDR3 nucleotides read TGTGCCAGCACCGGACAGGGGGCGAATGGCTACACCTTC.

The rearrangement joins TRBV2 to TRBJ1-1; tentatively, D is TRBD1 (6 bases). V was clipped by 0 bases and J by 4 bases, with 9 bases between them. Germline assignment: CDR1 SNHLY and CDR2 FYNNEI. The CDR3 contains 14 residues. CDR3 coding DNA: TGTGCCAGCAGTGAAGCAGGGACAATCACTGAAGCTTTCTTT. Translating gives CASSEAGTITEAFF.

CDR3 amino acids: CASSPRQGGTEAFF. In nucleotides, the CDR3 is TGTGCCAGCTCACCACGCCAGGGCGGCACTGAAGCTTTCTTT. The chain is built from TRBV18 and TRBJ1-1, with D possibly being TRBD1 (5 bases). Germline V CDR1 and CDR2: KGHSH, LQKENI. CDR3 size: 14 residues. V was cut by 1 base and J by 4 bases, with 10 bases left in between.

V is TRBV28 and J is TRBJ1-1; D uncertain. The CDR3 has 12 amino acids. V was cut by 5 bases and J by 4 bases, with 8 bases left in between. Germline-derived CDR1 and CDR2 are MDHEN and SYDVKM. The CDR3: CASSPQRTEAFF. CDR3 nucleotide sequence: TGTGCCAGCAGTCCTCAGCGCACTGAAGCTTTCTTT.

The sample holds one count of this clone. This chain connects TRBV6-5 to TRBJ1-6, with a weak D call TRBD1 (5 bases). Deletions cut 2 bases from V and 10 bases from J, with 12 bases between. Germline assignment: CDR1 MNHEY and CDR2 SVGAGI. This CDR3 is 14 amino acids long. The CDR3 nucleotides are TGTGCCAGCAGTTACGAGGCAGGGTCCTCACCCCTCCACTTT. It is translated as CASSYEAGSSPLHF.

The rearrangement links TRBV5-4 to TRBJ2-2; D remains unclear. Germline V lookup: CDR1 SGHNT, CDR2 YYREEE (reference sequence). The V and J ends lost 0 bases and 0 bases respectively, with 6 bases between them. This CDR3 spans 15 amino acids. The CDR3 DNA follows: TGTGCCAGCAGCTTGGGACACTCGAACACCGGGGAGCTGTTTTTT. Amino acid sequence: CASSLGHSNTGELFF.

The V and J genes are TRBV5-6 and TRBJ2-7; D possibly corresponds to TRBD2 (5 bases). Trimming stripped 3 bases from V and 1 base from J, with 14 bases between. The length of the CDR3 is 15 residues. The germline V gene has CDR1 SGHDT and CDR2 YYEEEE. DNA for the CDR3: TGTGCCAGCAGCTCCGGACCCACGGGGTCCTACGAGCAGTACTTC. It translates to CASSSGPTGSYEQYF. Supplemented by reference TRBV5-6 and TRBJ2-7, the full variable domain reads DAGVTQSPTHLIKTRGQQVTLRCSPKSGHDTVSWYQQALGQGPQFIFQYYEEEERQRGNFPDRFSGHQFPNYSSELNVNALLLGDSALYLCASSSGPTGSYEQYFGPGTRLTVT.

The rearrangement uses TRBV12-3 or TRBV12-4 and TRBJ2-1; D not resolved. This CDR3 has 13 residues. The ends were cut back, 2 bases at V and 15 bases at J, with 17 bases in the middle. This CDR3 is CASSLLGPRKRFF. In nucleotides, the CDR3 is TGTGCCAGCAGTTTACTCGGGCCCCGGAAAAGGTTCTTC.

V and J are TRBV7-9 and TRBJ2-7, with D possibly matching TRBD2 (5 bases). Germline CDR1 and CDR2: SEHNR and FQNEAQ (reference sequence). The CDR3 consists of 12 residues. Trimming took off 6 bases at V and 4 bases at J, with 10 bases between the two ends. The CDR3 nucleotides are TGTGCCAGCAGTCGGGGTACATACGAGCAGTACTTC. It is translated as CASSRGTYEQYF.

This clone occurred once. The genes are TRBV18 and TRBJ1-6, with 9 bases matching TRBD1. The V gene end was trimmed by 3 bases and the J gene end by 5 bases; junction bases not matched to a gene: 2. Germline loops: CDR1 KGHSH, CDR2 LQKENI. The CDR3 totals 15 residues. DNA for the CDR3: TGTGCCAGCTCACCGGGACAGGGTCATAATTCACCCCTCCACTTT. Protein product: CASSPGQGHNSPLHF. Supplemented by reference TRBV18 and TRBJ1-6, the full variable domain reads NAGVMQNPRHLVRRRGQEARLRCSPMKGHSHVYWYRQLPEEGLKFMVYLQKENIIDESGMPKERFSAEFPKEGPSILRIQQVVRGDSAAYFCASSPGQGHNSPLHFGNGTRLTVT.

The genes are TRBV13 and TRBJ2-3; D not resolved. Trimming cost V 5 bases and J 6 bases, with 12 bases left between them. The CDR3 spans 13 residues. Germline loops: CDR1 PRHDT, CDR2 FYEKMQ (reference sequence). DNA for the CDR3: TGTGCCAGCAGCCCCACCCTGAAGGATACGCAGTATTTT. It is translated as CASSPTLKDTQYF.

The DNA of the CDR3 is TGTGCCAGCAGCCCGGGACTAGGGCGTCCCTACGAGCAGTACTTC. Protein sequence: CASSPGLGRPYEQYF. The V gene is TRBV5-4, the J gene TRBJ2-7; 8 bases agree with TRBD2. CDR3 length equals 15 residues. The V and J ends lost 4 bases and 2 bases, in that order; junction bases with no gene match: 8. Germline V gene sequence: CDR1 SGHNT, CDR2 YYREEE (reference sequence).

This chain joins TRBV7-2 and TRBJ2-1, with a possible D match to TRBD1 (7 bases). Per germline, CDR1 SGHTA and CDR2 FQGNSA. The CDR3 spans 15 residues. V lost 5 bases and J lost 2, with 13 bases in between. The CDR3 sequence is CASSKDREAYNEQFF. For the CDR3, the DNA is TGTGCCAGCAGCAAAGACAGGGAGGCCTACAATGAGCAGTTCTTC.

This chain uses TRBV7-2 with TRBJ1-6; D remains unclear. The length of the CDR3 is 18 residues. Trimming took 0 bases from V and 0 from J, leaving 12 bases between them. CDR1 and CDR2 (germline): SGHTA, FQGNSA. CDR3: CASSLAKKSGSYNSPLHF. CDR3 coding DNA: TGTGCCAGCAGCTTAGCAAAAAAGTCCGGCTCCTATAATTCACCCCTCCACTTT. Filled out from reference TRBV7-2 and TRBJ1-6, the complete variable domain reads GAGVSQSPSNKVTEKGKDVELRCDPISGHTALYWYRQSLGQGLEFLIYFQGNSAPDKSGLPSDRFSAERTGGSVSTLTIQRTQQEDSAVYLCASSLAKKSGSYNSPLHFGNGTRLTVT.

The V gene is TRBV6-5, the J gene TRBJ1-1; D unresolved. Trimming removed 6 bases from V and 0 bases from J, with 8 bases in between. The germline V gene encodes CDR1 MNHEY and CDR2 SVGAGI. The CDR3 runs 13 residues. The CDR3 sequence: CASRQFMNTEAFF. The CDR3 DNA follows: TGTGCCAGCAGACAGTTCATGAACACTGAAGCTTTCTTT.

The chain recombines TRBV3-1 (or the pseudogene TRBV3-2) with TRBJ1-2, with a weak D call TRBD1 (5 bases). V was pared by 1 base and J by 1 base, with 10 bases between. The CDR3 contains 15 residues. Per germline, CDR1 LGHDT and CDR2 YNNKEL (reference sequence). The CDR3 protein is CASSQGRGLNYGYTF. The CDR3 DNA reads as TGTGCCAGCAGCCAAGGTCGGGGCCTTAACTATGGCTACACCTTC.

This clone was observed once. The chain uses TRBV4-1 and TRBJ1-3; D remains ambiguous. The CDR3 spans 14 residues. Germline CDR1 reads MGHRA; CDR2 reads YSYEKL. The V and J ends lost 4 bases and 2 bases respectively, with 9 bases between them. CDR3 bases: TGCGCCAGCAGCCGGGTGGTTCCTGGAAACACCATATATTTT. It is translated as CASSRVVPGNTIYF.

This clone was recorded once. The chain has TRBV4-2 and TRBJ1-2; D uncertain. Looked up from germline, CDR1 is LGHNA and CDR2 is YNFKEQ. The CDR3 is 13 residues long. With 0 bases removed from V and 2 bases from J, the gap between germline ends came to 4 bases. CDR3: CASSQDRNYGYTF. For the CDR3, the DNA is TGTGCCAGCAGCCAAGACAGGAACTATGGCTACACCTTC.

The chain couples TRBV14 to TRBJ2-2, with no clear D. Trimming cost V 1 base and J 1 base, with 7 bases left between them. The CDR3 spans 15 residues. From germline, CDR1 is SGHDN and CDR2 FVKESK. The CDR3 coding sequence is TGTGCCAGCAGCCAAGTTTGGCAGAACACCGGGGAGCTGTTTTTT. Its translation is CASSQVWQNTGELFF. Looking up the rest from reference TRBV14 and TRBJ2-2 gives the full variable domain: EAGVTQFPSHSVIEKGQTVTLRCDPISGHDNLYWYRRVMGKEIKFLLHFVKESKQDESGMPNNRFLAERTGGTYSTLKVQPAELEDSGVYFCASSQVWQNTGELFFGEGSRLTVL.

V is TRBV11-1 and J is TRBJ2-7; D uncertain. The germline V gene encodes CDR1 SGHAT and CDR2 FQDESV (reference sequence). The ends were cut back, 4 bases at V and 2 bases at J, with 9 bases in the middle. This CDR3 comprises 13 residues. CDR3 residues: CASSSRAPYEQYF. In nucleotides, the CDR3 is TGTGCCAGCAGCTCCCGGGCCCCCTACGAGCAGTACTTC.

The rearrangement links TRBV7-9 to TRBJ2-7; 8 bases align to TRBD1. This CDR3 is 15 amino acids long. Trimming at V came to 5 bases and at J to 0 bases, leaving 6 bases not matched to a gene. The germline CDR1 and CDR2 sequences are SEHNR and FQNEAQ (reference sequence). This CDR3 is CASSETGVGSYEQYF. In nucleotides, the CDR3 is TGTGCCAGCAGCGAGACAGGGGTCGGCTCCTACGAGCAGTACTTC.

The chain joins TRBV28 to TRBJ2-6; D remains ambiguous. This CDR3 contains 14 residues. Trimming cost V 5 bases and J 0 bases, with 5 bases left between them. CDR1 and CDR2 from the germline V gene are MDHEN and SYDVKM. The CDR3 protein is CASSAPSGANVLTF. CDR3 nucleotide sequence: TGTGCCAGCAGTGCCCCCTCTGGGGCCAACGTCCTGACTTTC.

CDR3: CASSFEAEANYGYTF. DNA of the CDR3: TGTGCCAGCAGTTTTGAGGCGGAAGCTAACTATGGCTACACCTTC. The chain joins TRBV28 to TRBJ1-2; D is undetermined. The CDR3 has 15 residues. The V gene lost 3 bases and the J gene lost 0 bases, with 11 bases spanning the gap. The germline gives CDR1 MDHEN, CDR2 SYDVKM.

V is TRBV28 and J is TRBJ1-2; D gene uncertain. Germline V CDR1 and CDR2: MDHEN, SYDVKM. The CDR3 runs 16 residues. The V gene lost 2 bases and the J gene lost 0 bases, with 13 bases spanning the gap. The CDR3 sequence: CASSLTLFPTNYGYTF. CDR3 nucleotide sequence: TGTGCCAGCAGTTTAACCTTGTTCCCGACTAACTATGGCTACACCTTC.